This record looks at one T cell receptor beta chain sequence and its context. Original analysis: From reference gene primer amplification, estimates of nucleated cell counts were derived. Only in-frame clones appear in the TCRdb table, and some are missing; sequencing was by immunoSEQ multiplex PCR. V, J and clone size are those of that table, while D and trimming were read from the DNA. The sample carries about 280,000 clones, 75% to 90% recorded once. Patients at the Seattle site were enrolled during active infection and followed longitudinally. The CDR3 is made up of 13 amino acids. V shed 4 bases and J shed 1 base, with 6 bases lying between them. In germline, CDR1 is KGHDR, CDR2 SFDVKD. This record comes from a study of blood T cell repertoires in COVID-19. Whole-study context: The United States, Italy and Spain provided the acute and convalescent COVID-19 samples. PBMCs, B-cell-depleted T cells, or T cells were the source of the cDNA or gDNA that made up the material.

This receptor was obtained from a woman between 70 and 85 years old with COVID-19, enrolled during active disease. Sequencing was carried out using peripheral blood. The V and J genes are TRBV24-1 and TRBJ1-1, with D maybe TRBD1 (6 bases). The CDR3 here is CATSEQGNTEAFF. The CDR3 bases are TGTGCCACCAGTGAACAGGGGAACACTGAAGCTTTCTTT.